The 23 T cell receptor beta chains given below trace back to one sample, sequenced in a study of blood T cell repertoires in COVID-19. Profiled with immunoSEQ multiplex PCR; TCRdb holds only in-frame clones, not every one. Of hundreds of thousands of clones listed, more than 70% were seen once; the top ten hold roughly 1.2%. Sequencing was performed on peripheral blood. The receptors were sampled from a man aged 35 to 55 with acute or convalescent COVID-19.

The chain combines TRBV28 with TRBJ1-3; 10 bases agree with TRBD1. There are 17 residues in the CDR3. In germline, CDR1 is MDHEN, CDR2 SYDVKM. V trimming: 6 bases; J trimming: 1 base; junction bases outside the gene matches: 9. The CDR3 DNA reads as TGTGCCAGCAGCTCTTGGACAGGGGGGAATTCTGGAAACACCATATATTTT. Protein product: CASSSWTGGNSGNTIYF.

A single count supports this clone. This chain joins TRBV9 and TRBJ2-2; 13 positions agree with TRBD2. Germline values: CDR1 SGDLS, CDR2 YYNGEE. J was trimmed by 2 bases and V by 4 bases; bases with no gene match: 11. The CDR3 length is 19 residues. The CDR3 here is CASSQDRLAGGLNTGELFF. CDR3 nucleotide sequence: TGTGCCAGCAGCCAAGACAGACTAGCGGGGGGCCTAAACACCGGGGAGCTGTTTTTT.

The V call is TRBV4-1, the J call TRBJ2-3, with 9 nucleotides matching TRBD2. Germline CDR1 is MGHRA and CDR2 is YSYEKL. V lost 0 bases and J lost 2; bases outside the gene matches: 6. The CDR3 has 17 amino acids. CDR3 protein: CASSQDQAGGPTDTQYF. CDR3 sequence (DNA): TGCGCCAGCAGCCAAGATCAGGCGGGAGGGCCCACAGATACGCAGTATTTT.

The V gene is TRBV9, the J gene TRBJ2-1; maybe TRBD2 (6 bases). The V gene lost 5 bases and the J gene lost 8 bases, with 17 bases spanning the gap. This CDR3 region has 14 residues. CDR1 SGDLS and CDR2 YYNGEE come from the germline V gene. Here the CDR3 reads CASSVWGVRDEQFF. The CDR3, as DNA: TGTGCCAGCAGTGTATGGGGGGTCCGCGATGAGCAGTTCTTC.

The genes are TRBV27 and TRBJ2-7; 11 nucleotides align to TRBD2. The germline CDR1 and CDR2 sequences are MNHEY and SMNVEV (reference sequence). This CDR3 is built from 15 residues. The V and J ends lost 6 bases and 2 bases, in that order; junction bases with no gene match: 6. As DNA, the CDR3 is TGTGCCAGCAGGGCCGGGACTAGCGGAACCTACGAGCAGTACTTC. It is translated as CASRAGTSGTYEQYF.

The CDR3 protein is CASRVGYTAAAPLHF. CDR3 DNA: TGTGCCAGCAGGGTGGGATATACAGCGGCAGCACCCCTCCACTTT. The chain couples TRBV27 to TRBJ1-6; D not certain. Deletions cut 6 bases from V and 11 bases from J, with 20 bases between. The CDR3 is 15 residues long. The germline V gene encodes CDR1 MNHEY and CDR2 SMNVEV (reference sequence).

The genes are TRBV4-1 and TRBJ1-2; 12 bases are shared with TRBD1. The CDR3 covers 14 residues. V was pared by 4 bases and J by 7 bases, with 4 bases of the junction left unmatched. Germline V gene sequence: CDR1 MGHRA, CDR2 YSYEKL. The CDR3 DNA follows: TGCGCCAGCAGCCGGGGACAGGGGGCGAGTGGCTACACCTTC. Translating it yields CASSRGQGASGYTF.

The chain links TRBV6-2 or TRBV6-3 to TRBJ1-2; the match to TRBD1 covers 8 bases. This CDR3 contains 15 residues. Germline V gene sequence: CDR1 MNHEY, CDR2 SVGEGT. V dropped 4 bases and J dropped 2; count of bases not matched to a gene: 6. CDR3 DNA: TGTGCCAGCAGTTCTGAGGGACAGGTCAACTATGGCTACACCTTC. This codes for CASSSEGQVNYGYTF.

The chain is built from TRBV19 and TRBJ2-1; D is perhaps TRBD2 (6 bases). The germline gives CDR1 LNHDA, CDR2 SQIVND (reference sequence). With 4 bases removed from V and 7 bases from J, the gap between germline ends came to 20 bases. The CDR3 length is 16 residues. For the CDR3, the DNA is TGTGCCAGTAGTACCGCCCTTGGAGGGCCTATAAATGAGCAGTTCTTC. It is translated as CASSTALGGPINEQFF.

The chain uses TRBV5-1 and TRBJ2-5; 8 positions agree with TRBD1. Germline CDR1 SGHRS, CDR2 YFSETQ. Trimming removed 5 bases from V and 5 bases from J; junction bases left unmatched: 8. The CDR3 extends over 14 amino acids. The CDR3 is CASSVLDREETQYF. Written as DNA, the CDR3 is TGCGCCAGCAGTGTGTTGGACAGGGAGGAGACCCAGTACTTC.

The chain joins TRBV6-2 or TRBV6-3 to TRBJ1-5; D possibly corresponds to TRBD1 (5 bases). The CDR3 is 16 amino acids. V was trimmed by 0 bases and J by 4 bases, leaving 13 bases between them. CDR1 and CDR2 from the germline V gene are MNHEY and SVGEGT. The chain's CDR3 is CASSYSMEGRNQPQHF. The CDR3 bases are TGTGCCAGCAGTTACTCGATGGAGGGGAGGAATCAGCCCCAGCATTTT.

This chain links TRBV5-5 with TRBJ1-2; 7 bases map to TRBD1. Per the germline V gene, CDR1 is SGHKS and CDR2 is YYEKEE (reference sequence). V shed 1 base and J 2 bases; nucleotides not matched to a gene: 5. The CDR3 loop spans 15 amino acids. CDR3 in DNA: TGTGCCAGCAGCTTGTATACAGGGGTGAACTATGGCTACACCTTC. Translating it yields CASSLYTGVNYGYTF.

A note on this clone: At the DNA level, this CDR3 is encoded by other sequences in the same sample as well. The chain joins TRBV7-2 to TRBJ2-3, with a weak D call TRBD2 (5 bases). The germline V gene has CDR1 SGHTA and CDR2 FQGNSA. This CDR3 spans 14 amino acids. Trimming removed 1 base from V and 3 bases from J, with 8 bases in between. The CDR3 sequence is CASSLGRGTDTQYF. CDR3 DNA sequence: TGTGCCAGCAGCTTAGGTCGGGGTACAGATACGCAGTATTTT.

Turning to this clone: The same CDR3 also results from other DNA sequences found in this sample. This CDR3 is CSVGQGGTDTQYF. The CDR3, as DNA: TGCAGCGTCGGACAGGGGGGCACAGATACGCAGTATTTT. This sequence joins TRBV29-1 and TRBJ2-3, with 10 bases matching TRBD1. The CDR3 totals 13 residues. Germline assignment: CDR1 SQVTM and CDR2 ANQGSEA. The trim removed 6 bases at V and 1 base at J, leaving 1 base unmatched.

The chain recombines TRBV5-4 with TRBJ2-2, with 8 positions matching TRBD1. Trimming at V came to 0 bases and at J to 3 bases, leaving 4 bases not matched to a gene. The CDR3 is 16 residues long. The germline V gene has CDR1 SGHNT and CDR2 YYREEE (reference sequence). CDR3 DNA: TGTGCCAGCAGCTTGGTAGGGACAGGCTACACCGGGGAGCTGTTTTTT. Protein: CASSLVGTGYTGELFF.

The J gene is TRBJ1-6, the V gene TRBV4-1; D is undetermined. Per germline, CDR1 MGHRA and CDR2 YSYEKL. The V end was cut by 2 bases, the J end by 3 bases, with 11 bases between. This CDR3 comprises 16 residues. In DNA form, the CDR3 reads TGCGCCAGCAGCCAACCCCGAACTAGCTATAATTCACCCCTCCACTTT. Its protein is CASSQPRTSYNSPLHF.

The J gene is TRBJ2-3, the V gene TRBV12-5, with D perhaps matching TRBD2 (6 bases). The germline V gene encodes CDR1 LGHNT and CDR2 FRNRAP. Trimming left V 4 bases short and J 3 bases short, with 20 bases between. CDR3 length equals 17 residues. The DNA for the CDR3 is TGTGCTAGTGGTTCCCCGGGCCGGGGGTCGGCGACAGATACGCAGTATTTT. Residues: CASGSPGRGSATDTQYF.

The V call is TRBV12-3 or TRBV12-4, the J call TRBJ1-3, with D uncertain. The CDR3 consists of 12 residues. Trimming left V 8 bases short and J 0 bases short, with 5 bases between. CDR3 bases: TGTGCCAGCGGAGTCTCTGGAAACACCATATATTTT. Translating it yields CASGVSGNTIYF.

This clone has a count of ten or more. CDR3 nucleotide sequence: TGTGCCAGCAGTCCTCTAGGTACAGCGGCCTCCAATCAGCCCCAGCATTTT. Its translation: CASSPLGTAASNQPQHF. This chain connects TRBV3-1 (or the pseudogene TRBV3-2) to TRBJ1-5; D ambiguous. The CDR3 length is 17 residues. The germline V gene encodes CDR1 LGHDT and CDR2 YNNKEL (reference sequence). V was trimmed by 6 bases and J by 3 bases, leaving 21 bases between them.

The DNA for the CDR3 is TGCGCCAGCAGCCAAGTTCGTCCCAGGGGCTATGGCTACACCTTC. Protein sequence: CASSQVRPRGYGYTF. The rearrangement joins TRBV4-1 to TRBJ1-2; a weak D match, TRBD1 (6 bases). The CDR3 length is 15 residues. V was trimmed by 1 base and J by 4 bases, leaving 13 bases between them. CDR1 and CDR2 (germline): MGHRA, YSYEKL.

Notes on this clone: An end of the junction differs from the germline gene, which may be a read error. In nucleotides, the CDR3 is TGCGCCAGCAGCTTGGATGGGCCCCACTCCGACGAGCAGTACTTC. Encoded protein: CASSLDGPHSDEQYF. This chain joins TRBV5-1 and TRBJ2-7; D remains ambiguous. Germline CDR1 SGHRS, CDR2 YFSETQ. There are 15 residues in the CDR3. Full variable domain (rest looked up from reference TRBV5-1 and TRBJ2-7): KAGVTQTPRYLIKTRGQQVTLSCSPISGHRSVSWYQQTPGQGLQFLFEYFSETQRNKGNFPGRFSGRQFSNSRSEMNVSTLELGDSALYLCASSLDGPHSDEQYFGPGTRLTVT.

This clone came up a few times. In nucleotides, the CDR3 is TGTGCCAGTAGTAATTTAGGGGCACAAGAGCCCCAGCATTTT. Translating gives CASSNLGAQEPQHF. The gene calls are TRBV19 and TRBJ1-5; D may be TRBD1 (5 bases). Trimming removed 4 bases at V and 8 bases at J, with 15 bases between. The CDR3 length is 14 residues. Germline V gene sequence: CDR1 LNHDA, CDR2 SQIVND (reference sequence).

The genes are TRBV27 and TRBJ1-6; 7 bases align to TRBD1. The trim removed 3 bases at V and 7 bases at J, leaving 6 bases unmatched. CDR1 is MNHEY, CDR2 SMNVEV, per germline (reference sequence). The CDR3 totals 15 residues. CDR3 nucleotide sequence: TGTGCCAGCAGTTTGGACAGGCCAACAAATTCACCCCTCCACTTT. This sequence encodes CASSLDRPTNSPLHF.